This T cell receptor beta chain was found in a study of blood T cells in healthy people across ages. This clonotype was seen repeatedly, ten times or more. A second PCR of roughly 7 to 11 cycles used a sample-barcoded 5' primer and a J-beta primer mix. TCRdb reprocessed the 5' RACE reads via MiXCR and lists one record per CDR3 protein. Among 710,000 or so distinct CDR3 sequences listed, less than 40% were seen once. Trimming stripped 1 base from V and 0 bases from J, with 17 bases between. This CDR3 is 18 amino acids long. Looked up from germline, CDR1 is SGHTA and CDR2 is FQGNSA. Material: blood. The V and J genes are TRBV7-2 and TRBJ2-3; D might be TRBD1 (6 bases). This TCR was recovered from an elderly woman in good health. In nucleotides, the CDR3 is TGTGCCAGCAGCTTAGATCCTGCCGGGACACCTAGCACAGATACGCAGTATTTT. Protein product: CASSLDPAGTPSTDTQYF.